This T cell receptor (beta chain) was recovered during a study of T-cell reconstitution after alpha-beta-depleted transplantation in children. This clonotype appeared a few times. Its specificity is unknown. Study outcomes and limitations: Some patients' high day-60 TCRbeta diversity was traced to surviving recipient T cells and thymic progenitors. Alpha-beta T cells about two months after transplant reportedly derived from several hundred expanded graft clones. Most T-cell counts and diversity one year after the transplant came from T cells that were newly produced.

The V gene's germline CDR1 is MNHEY and CDR2 SMNVEV (reference sequence). The V end was cut by 2 bases, the J end by 5 bases, with 12 bases between. The CDR3 has 15 amino acids. It was with unique molecular identifiers that the TCRbeta library was prepared. TCRdb itself ran the PCR reads through MiXCR, one entry per CDR3 protein. The sample lists approximately 110,000 distinct CDR3 sequences, 9% to 12% seen once, with less than 40% in the top ten. Sequencing used PBMCs, obtained before TCRalphabeta/CD19-depleted stem cell transplant. V usage is TRBV27 and J usage is TRBJ2-2, with D perhaps TRBD2 (6 bases). This clonotype originated in a boy aged 2-15 years with acute lymphoblastic leukemia, due to receive a stem cell transplant. CDR3 residues: CASSLLATKTGELFF. The DNA of the CDR3 is TGTGCCAGCAGTTTACTAGCGACTAAAACCGGGGAGCTGTTTTTT.